These 15 T cell receptor beta chains were sequenced from one sample in a study of T cells in narcolepsy. The table came from immunoSEQ multiplex PCR; TCRdb's copy has only in-frame clones and leaves some out. The sample has roughly 10,000 clones, 70% seen once. The sample consisted of CD45RA- memory CD8+ T cells from PBMCs. These receptors were collected from a human donor with narcolepsy.

The chain links TRBV4-2 to TRBJ2-3, with 10 positions matching TRBD2. The CDR3 sequence is 17 residues long. From germline, CDR1 is LGHNA and CDR2 YNFKEQ. J lost 2 bases, V lost 1 base, and 6 bases had no gene match. In nucleotides, the CDR3 is TGTGCCAGCAGCCAAGTCCCCAGCGGGGGGGCCACAGATACGCAGTATTTT. Amino acids: CASSQVPSGGATDTQYF.

The rearrangement uses TRBV6-4 and TRBJ2-1; D may be TRBD1 (5 bases). Germline-derived CDR1 and CDR2 are MRHNA and SNTAGT. This CDR3 contains 13 residues. The V gene lost 6 bases and the J gene lost 4 bases, with 10 bases spanning the gap. In DNA form, the CDR3 reads TGTGCCAGCAGCTCGACAGTTTACAATGAGCAGTTCTTC. Amino acids: CASSSTVYNEQFF.

This clone was recorded a few times. The chain recombines TRBV28 with TRBJ1-1, with D uncertain. CDR1 and CDR2 from the germline V gene are MDHEN and SYDVKM. This CDR3 is built from 15 residues. The V end lost 4 bases, the J end lost 5 bases, and 17 bases lay between the germline ends. For the CDR3, the DNA is TGTGCCAGCAGTTATTCTCACGCGGGGTGGACTGAAGCTTTCTTT. Its protein product is CASSYSHAGWTEAFF. The full variable domain, rest sourced from reference TRBV28 and TRBJ1-1, is DVKVTQSSRYLVKRTGEKVFLECVQDMDHENMFWYRQDPGLGLRLIYFSYDVKMKEKGDIPEGYSVSREKKERFSLILESASTNQTSMYLCASSYSHAGWTEAFFGQGTRLTVV.

This clone was seen only once. V gene TRBV6-1 combines with J gene TRBJ2-1; a possible D gene is TRBD1 (6 bases). CDR3 length: 15 amino acids. The V end lost 2 bases, the J end lost 2 bases, and 10 bases lay between the germline ends. CDR1 is MNHNS, CDR2 SASEGT, per germline. The CDR3 here is CASSEQKGAYNEQFF. The CDR3 nucleotides are TGTGCCAGCAGTGAACAAAAGGGGGCCTACAATGAGCAGTTCTTC.

The J gene is TRBJ2-1, the V gene TRBV27; D may be TRBD2 (6 bases). V was shortened by 5 bases and J by 7 bases, with 15 bases between the two germline ends. The CDR3 runs to 14 residues. Germline CDR1 MNHEY, CDR2 SMNVEV (reference sequence). The chain's CDR3 is CASSASGTLNEQFF. In DNA form, the CDR3 reads TGTGCCAGCAGTGCCTCCGGGACTTTAAATGAGCAGTTCTTC.

The V gene is TRBV6-5, the J gene TRBJ2-1; TRBD1 agrees at 9 bases. The V gene's germline CDR1 is MNHEY and CDR2 SVGAGI. V lost 0 bases to trimming and J lost 3 bases; unmatched junction nucleotides: 0. The CDR3 contains 15 residues. As DNA, the CDR3 is TGTGCCAGCAGTTACTCGGACAGGGGCTACAATGAGCAGTTCTTC. Protein: CASSYSDRGYNEQFF.

The chain has TRBV9 and TRBJ1-2; a weak D match, TRBD1 (5 bases). V lost 4 bases to trimming and J lost 8 bases, with 18 bases between them. There are 14 residues in the CDR3. Germline V gene sequence: CDR1 SGDLS, CDR2 YYNGEE. The CDR3 DNA follows: TGTGCCAGCAGCCCCCAAGAGGCAGGGTTGGGCTACACCTTC. This gives the protein CASSPQEAGLGYTF.

V and J are TRBV6-1 and TRBJ1-1; no reliable D call. With 5 bases removed from V and 1 base from J, the gap between germline ends came to 8 bases. The CDR3 covers 13 residues. The germline V gene has CDR1 MNHNS and CDR2 SASEGT. The CDR3 DNA follows: TGTGCCAGCAGTTCGCAAGAGAACACTGAAGCTTTCTTT. Translating gives CASSSQENTEAFF.

The chain combines TRBV11-2 with TRBJ1-6; D unresolved. Germline V CDR1 and CDR2: SGHAT, FQNNGV. V gave up 0 bases and J gave up 7 bases, with 4 bases separating them. CDR3 length equals 13 residues. The chain's CDR3 is CASSLDLNSPLHF. The CDR3 region has the DNA TGTGCCAGCAGCTTAGATTTAAATTCACCCCTCCACTTT.

The V and J genes are TRBV4-3 and TRBJ2-7; no reliable D call. CDR1 is LGHNA, CDR2 YSLEER, per germline. The V gene lost 4 bases and the J gene lost 0 bases, with 10 bases spanning the gap. The CDR3 runs to 14 residues. This CDR3 reads CASSLWSSSYEQYF. Written as DNA, the CDR3 is TGCGCCAGCAGCCTCTGGTCGAGCTCCTACGAGCAGTACTTC.

This rearrangement joins TRBV7-6 to TRBJ2-7; D call uncertain. This CDR3 is built from 14 residues. Germline V CDR1 and CDR2: SGHVS, FNYEAQ. Trimming took 0 bases from V and 2 from J, leaving 8 bases between them. CDR3: CASSLAGNTYEQYF. DNA of the CDR3: TGTGCCAGCAGCTTAGCGGGAAACACCTACGAGCAGTACTTC.

The gene calls are TRBV6-5 and TRBJ1-4; D uncertain. Germline V gives CDR1 MNHEY, CDR2 SVGAGI. This CDR3 has 14 amino acids. V was clipped by 6 bases and J by 6 bases, with 14 bases between them. CDR3 in amino acids: CASSPNGPHEKLFF. In nucleotides, the CDR3 is TGTGCCAGCAGCCCAAACGGGCCGCATGAAAAACTGTTTTTT.

The chain joins TRBV5-1 to TRBJ2-5; D gene uncertain. The CDR3 consists of 15 residues. The V gene lost 0 bases and the J gene lost 0 bases, with 9 bases spanning the gap. The V gene's germline CDR1 is SGHRS and CDR2 YFSETQ. The CDR3 protein is CASSLGTLYQETQYF. The CDR3 DNA reads as TGCGCCAGCAGCTTGGGTACTCTATACCAAGAGACCCAGTACTTC.

Concerning this clone: Germline is not matched at one junction end, which may reflect a read error. The chain recombines TRBV5-3 with TRBJ1-3; D uncertain. TRBV5-3 is sorted into the ORF group, with uncertain function. The CDR3 consists of 15 residues. The chain's CDR3 is CASSLAPGVGNTIYF. Written as DNA, the CDR3 is TGTGCCAGCAGCTTAGCCCCCGGGGTTGGAAACACCATATATTTT.

The table lists this clone with a few counts. This chain joins TRBV6-5 and TRBJ2-1; D uncertain. The germline gives CDR1 MNHEY, CDR2 SVGAGI. Deletions cut 0 bases from V and 2 bases from J, with 2 bases between. The length of the CDR3 is 13 residues. DNA of the CDR3: TGTGCCAGCAGTTACTCTGCCTACAATGAGCAGTTCTTC. Protein sequence: CASSYSAYNEQFF.